This TCR beta chain was retrieved from a study of OX40 agonist ivuxolimab in advanced cancers. Study at large: Antecedent anti-PD-1, anti-PD-L1 or anti-CTLA-4 therapy was permissible, with roughly 36% having received some.

Measured with immunoSEQ multiplex PCR; TCRdb has only the in-frame clones, and not every one. The table lists tens of thousands of clones, approximately 88% of them singletons, with around 23% in the top ten. The CDR3 is 14 amino acids. Germline V CDR1 and CDR2: SEHNR, FQNEAQ (reference sequence). The V end lost 3 bases, the J end lost 4 bases, and 9 bases lay between the germline ends. This chain connects TRBV7-9 to TRBJ1-4; TRBD1 is a possible D gene (5 bases). This material consisted of CD4+ or CD8+ T cells sorted from blood, taken in a trial of the OX40 agonist ivuxolimab. The source is an adult with an advanced solid tumor such as melanoma, head and neck, liver or kidney cancer. In DNA form, the CDR3 reads TGTGCCAGCAGCTTTGGGGGAAGTAATGAAAAACTGTTTTTT. It codes for CASSFGGSNEKLFF.